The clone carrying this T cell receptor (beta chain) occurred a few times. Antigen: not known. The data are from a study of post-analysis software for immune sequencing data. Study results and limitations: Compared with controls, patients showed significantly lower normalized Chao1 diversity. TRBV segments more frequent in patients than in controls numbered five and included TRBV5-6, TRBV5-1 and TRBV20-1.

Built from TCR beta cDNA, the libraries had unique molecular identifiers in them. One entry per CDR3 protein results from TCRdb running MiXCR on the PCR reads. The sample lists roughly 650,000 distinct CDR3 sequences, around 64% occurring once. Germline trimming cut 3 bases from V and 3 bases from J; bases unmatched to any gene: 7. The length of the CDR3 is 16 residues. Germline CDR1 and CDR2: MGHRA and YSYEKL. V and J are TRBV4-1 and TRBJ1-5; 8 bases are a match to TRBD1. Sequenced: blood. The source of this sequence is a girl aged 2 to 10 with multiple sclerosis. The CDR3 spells CASSQPGQALNQPQHF. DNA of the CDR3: TGCGCCAGCAGCCAGCCGGGACAGGCCCTCAATCAGCCCCAGCATTTT.